This entry lists 2 T cell receptor beta chains sequenced from one sample in a study of blood T cell repertoires in COVID-19. TCRdb keeps only in-frame clones here, not all; method: immunoSEQ multiplex PCR. The repertoire has approximately 72,000 clones, approximately 81% of them found once; the top ten carry 8% to 9%. The material sequenced was peripheral blood. The receptors come from a man aged 45-65 years with active COVID-19.

This clone was recorded many times. The chain employs TRBV10-3 and TRBJ2-1; TRBD2 agrees at 10 bases. V lost 3 bases to trimming and J lost 0 bases; unmatched junction nucleotides: 11. This CDR3 region has 19 residues. The germline V gene has CDR1 ENHRY and CDR2 SYGVKD. The CDR3, as DNA: TGTGCCATCAGTGATAGCGCGTGGGCTAGCGGGAGCTCCTACAATGAGCAGTTCTTC. Amino acid sequence: CAISDSAWASGSSYNEQFF.

This rearrangement joins TRBV4-3 to TRBJ1-2; 7 nucleotides match TRBD1. V lost 3 bases and J lost 4; bases outside the gene matches: 11. The CDR3 is made up of 16 amino acids. Germline V gene data show CDR1 as LGHNA and CDR2 as YSLEER. The CDR3 loop is CASSQAVGGAGYGYTF. The CDR3 region has the DNA TGCGCCAGCAGCCAGGCCGTAGGGGGCGCCGGCTATGGCTACACCTTC.